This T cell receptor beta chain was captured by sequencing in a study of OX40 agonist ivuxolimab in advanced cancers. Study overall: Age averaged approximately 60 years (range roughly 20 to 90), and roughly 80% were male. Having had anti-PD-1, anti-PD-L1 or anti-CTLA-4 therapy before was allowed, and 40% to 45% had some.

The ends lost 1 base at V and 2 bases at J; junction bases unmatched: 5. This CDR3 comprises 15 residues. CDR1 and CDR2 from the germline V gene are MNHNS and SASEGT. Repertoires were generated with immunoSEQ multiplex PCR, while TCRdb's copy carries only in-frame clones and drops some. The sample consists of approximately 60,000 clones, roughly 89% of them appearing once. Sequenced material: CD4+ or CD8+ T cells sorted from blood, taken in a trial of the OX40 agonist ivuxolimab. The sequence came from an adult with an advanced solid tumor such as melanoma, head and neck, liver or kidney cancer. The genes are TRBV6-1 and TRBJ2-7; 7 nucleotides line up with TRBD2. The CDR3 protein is CASSEGGLETYEQYF. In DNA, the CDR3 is TGTGCCAGCAGTGAAGGTGGACTAGAAACCTACGAGCAGTACTTC.